The 24 T cell receptor beta chains below were found in one sample sequenced in a study of Graves' ophthalmopathy and Graves' hyperthyroidism. RNA transcripts were the template, and TCR beta CDR3 regions were amplified from them. The first-round RT-PCR employed HTBI primers together with the Qiagen OneStep RT-PCR kit. A multiplex PCR was then performed as the second round. TCRdb re-called the multiplex PCR reads with MiXCR, one entry per CDR3 protein. The sample lists under 250,000 distinct CDR3 sequences, over 25% occurring once. The specimen sequenced was peripheral blood. The receptors stem from a man aged 45-60 years with Graves' ophthalmopathy.

V usage is TRBV29-1 and J usage is TRBJ1-1; 9 nucleotides align to TRBD1. V shed 2 bases, J shed 6 bases, and the junction held 4 bases outside the gene matches. The CDR3 is 13 residues long. CDR1 is SQVTM, CDR2 ANQGSEA, per germline. CDR3 coding DNA: TGCAGCGTTGAAACCGGGACAGGGTCTGAAGCTTTCTTT. It yields the protein CSVETGTGSEAFF.

This clonotype was found many times. The V and J genes are TRBV19 and TRBJ2-2, with D perhaps matching TRBD1 (5 bases). The V gene's germline CDR1 is LNHDA and CDR2 SQIVND (reference sequence). The CDR3 is made up of 13 amino acids. Trimming took 1 base from V and 7 from J, leaving 7 bases between them. DNA for the CDR3: TGTGCCAGTAGTATAGTAGGGGTCGGGGAGCTGTTTTTT. Amino acids: CASSIVGVGELFF.

The chain couples TRBV15 to TRBJ2-6, with TRBD1 matching over 7 bases. Looked up from germline, CDR1 is LNHNV and CDR2 is YYDKDF (reference sequence). This CDR3 has 18 residues. Losses at the gene ends were 4 bases for V and 0 bases for J; bases not matched to a gene: 9. The CDR3 sequence is CATSTPQGPSSGANVLTF. The CDR3 DNA is TGTGCCACCAGCACCCCACAGGGGCCGTCCTCTGGGGCCAACGTCCTGACTTTC.

The chain recombines TRBV12-3 or TRBV12-4 with TRBJ2-7, with 10 bases lining up with TRBD2. The CDR3 has 19 residues. The J segment lost 3 bases and the V segment lost 8 bases, leaving 22 bases of the junction unmatched. For the CDR3, the DNA is TGTGCCAGCGCTCCAGGACTAGCGGACATTATAGGGATTTACTACGAGCAGTACTTC. Amino acid sequence: CASAPGLADIIGIYYEQYF.

The chain couples TRBV3-1 to TRBJ2-2; 10 bases are shared with TRBD1. The V gene's germline CDR1 is LGHDT and CDR2 YNNKEL (reference sequence). The ends lost 4 bases at V and 5 bases at J; junction bases unmatched: 4. This CDR3 comprises 15 residues. CDR3 sequence reads: CASSPGQGKTGELFF. CDR3 DNA: TGTGCCAGCAGCCCGGGACAGGGGAAAACCGGGGAGCTGTTTTTT.

This clonotype was counted many times. The chain joins TRBV7-9 to TRBJ2-5; D is possibly TRBD1 (5 bases). Germline V gene lookup returns CDR1 SEHNR and CDR2 FQNEAQ (reference sequence). Trimming left V 8 bases short and J 2 bases short, with 9 bases between. This CDR3 region has 12 residues. This chain's CDR3 is CASGHLQETQYF. CDR3 DNA: TGTGCCAGCGGACACTTACAAGAGACCCAGTACTTC. The variable domain in full, with the rest retrieved from reference TRBV7-9 and TRBJ2-5, is DTGVSQNPRHKITKRGQNVTFRCDPISEHNRLYWYRQTLGQGPEFLTYFQNEAQLEKSRLLSDRFSAERPKGSFSTLEIQRTEQGDSAMYLCASGHLQETQYFGPGTRLLVL.

This clonotype has a count of ten or more. The chain combines TRBV4-1 with TRBJ2-7; D is possibly TRBD1 (6 bases). The CDR3 totals 17 residues. From germline, CDR1 is MGHRA and CDR2 YSYEKL. Trimming stripped 4 bases from V and 2 bases from J, with 21 bases between. CDR3 nucleotide sequence: TGCGCCAGCAGCCCTCTACGGGGACACAGGGCGACCTACGAGCAGTACTTC. Its translation: CASSPLRGHRATYEQYF.

This clonotype occurred many times. V is TRBV6-5 and J is TRBJ2-7, with a possible D match to TRBD1 (5 bases). The CDR3 is made up of 16 amino acids. Trimming took off 0 bases at V and 2 bases at J, with 14 bases between the two ends. The V gene's germline CDR1 is MNHEY and CDR2 SVGAGI. In DNA form, the CDR3 reads TGTGCCAGCAGTTACTCGAGACAGCGCCCTACCTACGAGCAGTACTTC. Translation gives CASSYSRQRPTYEQYF.

The V and J genes are TRBV6-2 or TRBV6-3 and TRBJ2-2, with TRBD1 as a possible D gene (6 bases). CDR1 MNHEY and CDR2 SVGEGT come from the germline V gene. The CDR3 consists of 14 residues. With 7 bases removed from V and 1 base from J, the gap between germline ends came to 10 bases. The CDR3: CASTRQVNTGELFF. The CDR3 DNA follows: TGTGCCAGCACTCGACAGGTGAACACCGGGGAGCTGTTTTTT.

V is TRBV29-1 and J is TRBJ1-2, with D uncertain. Trimming removed 1 base from V and 3 bases from J, with 6 bases in between. This CDR3 region has 12 residues. Germline CDR1 SQVTM, CDR2 ANQGSEA. The CDR3 DNA sequence: TGCAGCGTTGAAGGGAGGGACTATGGCTACACCTTC. Translating gives CSVEGRDYGYTF.

The table lists this clonotype with many counts. This chain connects TRBV6-5 to TRBJ2-2, with D possibly TRBD1 on 6 matching bases. The CDR3 sequence is 15 residues long. V was shortened by 1 base and J by 7 bases, with 13 bases between the two germline ends. Germline-derived CDR1 and CDR2 are MNHEY and SVGAGI. The CDR3 sequence: CASSYLGQPNGELFF. The CDR3 DNA follows: TGTGCCAGCAGTTACTTGGGACAACCTAACGGGGAGCTGTTTTTT.

This clonotype was recorded at least ten times. This chain joins TRBV12-3 or TRBV12-4 and TRBJ2-2; D is unclear. The CDR3 runs to 15 residues. Between the trimmed V and J ends, which lost 6 bases and 4 bases, there was a span of 15 bases. The CDR3 coding sequence is TGTGCCAGCAGAACTTCGGTGGGTCCCACCGGGGAGCTGTTTTTT. Encoded protein: CASRTSVGPTGELFF.

This clonotype was picked up many times. V usage is TRBV24-1 and J usage is TRBJ1-5, with D tentatively TRBD1 (5 bases). Per germline, CDR1 KGHDR and CDR2 SFDVKD. This CDR3 has 15 residues. V lost 4 bases and J lost 7, with 16 bases in between. CDR3 nucleotide sequence: TGTGCCACCAGTGACCCCGGGACTCCTGACCAGCCCCAGCATTTT. This sequence encodes CATSDPGTPDQPQHF.

The chain combines TRBV12-3 or TRBV12-4 with TRBJ2-7; tentative D call: TRBD2 (5 bases). Trimming removed 6 bases at V and 4 bases at J, with 10 bases between. This CDR3 has 12 amino acids. The DNA of the CDR3 is TGTGCCAGCAGCGAGGGAAAATACGAGCAGTACTTC. As protein: CASSEGKYEQYF.

The genes are TRBV6-1 and TRBJ1-1; possible D gene TRBD1, 5 bases. The length of the CDR3 is 12 residues. V was shortened by 4 bases and J by 6 bases, with 9 bases between the two germline ends. Germline V gives CDR1 MNHNS, CDR2 SASEGT. The DNA for the CDR3 is TGTGCCAGCAGTGCCCCCAGGGCTGAAGCTTTCTTT. Translated, it gives CASSAPRAEAFF.

This clonotype was counted many times. The J gene is TRBJ2-5, the V gene TRBV5-6; 8 bases agree with TRBD1. Germline V lookup: CDR1 SGHDT, CDR2 YYEEEE. Losses at the gene ends were 4 bases for V and 3 bases for J; bases not matched to a gene: 2. The CDR3 has 13 amino acids. The CDR3 DNA sequence: TGTGCCAGCAGCACGACAGGGGAAGAGACCCAGTACTTC. Translation: CASSTTGEETQYF.

This clonotype was recorded at least ten times. The rearrangement uses TRBV2 and TRBJ2-7; 8 bases line up with TRBD1. Germline trimming cut 5 bases from V and 1 base from J; bases unmatched to any gene: 1. The CDR3 covers 13 residues. CDR1 is SNHLY, CDR2 FYNNEI, per germline. DNA for the CDR3: TGTGCCAGCAGTTGGGACAGGTCCTACGAGCAGTACTTC. Encoded protein: CASSWDRSYEQYF. Filled out from reference TRBV2 and TRBJ2-7, the complete variable domain reads EPEVTQTPSHQVTQMGQEVILRCVPISNHLYFYWYRQILGQKVEFLVSFYNNEISEKSEIFDDQFSVERPDGSNFTLKIRSTKLEDSAMYFCASSWDRSYEQYFGPGTRLTVT.

The chain is built from TRBV6-1 and TRBJ2-7, with TRBD2 matching over 13 bases. The CDR3 loop spans 15 amino acids. V lost 6 bases and J lost 5; bases outside the gene matches: 7. Per germline, CDR1 MNHNS and CDR2 SASEGT. CDR3 amino acids: CASRRLAGGWDEQYF. CDR3 in DNA: TGTGCCAGCAGAAGACTAGCGGGAGGTTGGGACGAGCAGTACTTC.

This clonotype was seen at least ten times. This sequence joins TRBV6-5 and TRBJ1-2; weak D call: TRBD1 (6 bases). The V and J ends lost 0 bases and 0 bases respectively, with 11 bases between them. CDR3 length equals 16 residues. The germline V gene encodes CDR1 MNHEY and CDR2 SVGAGI. CDR3 bases: TGTGCCAGCAGTTACTCGATACAGGGCACTAACTATGGCTACACCTTC. Translating gives CASSYSIQGTNYGYTF.

The rearrangement uses TRBV9 and TRBJ2-7; 7 nucleotides agree with TRBD1. With V trimmed by 0 bases and J by 1 base, 4 bases remained unmatched. This CDR3 contains 15 residues. Per germline, CDR1 SGDLS and CDR2 YYNGEE. The CDR3 loop reads CASSVEGDSSYEQYF. The CDR3 nucleotides read TGTGCCAGCAGCGTAGAAGGGGACAGTTCCTACGAGCAGTACTTC. The full variable domain, with the rest looked up from reference TRBV9 and TRBJ2-7, is DSGVTQTPKHLITATGQRVTLRCSPRSGDLSVYWYQQSLDQGLQFLIQYYNGEERAKGNILERFSAQQFPDLHSELNLSSLELGDSALYFCASSVEGDSSYEQYFGPGTRLTVT.

The sample holds many counts of this clonotype. This rearrangement joins TRBV28 to TRBJ1-1; 10 nucleotides agree with TRBD1. The germline CDR1 and CDR2 sequences are MDHEN and SYDVKM. The V gene end was trimmed by 7 bases and the J gene end by 4 bases; junction bases not matched to a gene: 12. This CDR3 is built from 16 residues. The CDR3 region is CASTPWDRGTATEAFF. CDR3 bases: TGTGCCAGCACTCCCTGGGACAGGGGAACGGCCACTGAAGCTTTCTTT.

This clonotype was found a few times. This sequence joins TRBV6-2 or TRBV6-3 and TRBJ1-3, with TRBD1 matching 7 bases. Trimming cost V 6 bases and J 0 bases; bases outside gene matches: 14. The CDR3 totals 18 residues. Germline V gives CDR1 MNHEY, CDR2 SVGEGT. CDR3 bases: TGTGCCAGCAGCAGTCCGGGACAGTGGATCCGCTCTGGAAACACCATATATTTT. Translating it yields CASSSPGQWIRSGNTIYF.

This clonotype has at least ten counts. The CDR3 reads CSAGTRFTGELFF. The CDR3 DNA is TGCAGTGCTGGAACTAGATTCACCGGGGAGCTGTTTTTT. This sequence joins TRBV20-1 and TRBJ2-2, with D possibly being TRBD2 (5 bases). Germline values: CDR1 DFQATT, CDR2 SNEGSKA (reference sequence). This CDR3 spans 13 amino acids. The germline V and J ends were trimmed by 5 bases and 4 bases, with 11 bases remaining between them.

The genes are TRBV6-2 or TRBV6-3 and TRBJ2-7, with TRBD2 as a possible D gene (6 bases). The germline V gene encodes CDR1 MNHEY and CDR2 SVGEGT. Trimming stripped 4 bases from V and 6 bases from J, with 13 bases between. The CDR3 covers 13 residues. The CDR3 is CASSWAFGSEQYF. The CDR3 DNA reads TGTGCCAGCAGTTGGGCCTTCGGGAGCGAGCAGTACTTC.